This T cell receptor (beta chain) was captured in a study of blood T cell repertoires in COVID-19. Libraries were prepared by immunoSEQ multiplex PCR; TCRdb keeps only in-frame clonotypes and omits some of them. In the table there are approximately 13,000 clones, around four fifths of which are singletons. In germline, CDR1 is SGHAT, CDR2 FQNNGV. The CDR3 loop spans 13 amino acids. J lost 4 bases, V lost 5 bases, and 4 bases had no gene match. The sequenced material came from peripheral blood. This chain joins TRBV11-2 and TRBJ1-2, with TRBD1 identical over 7 bases. This receptor was taken from a woman aged 60-70 years with acute or convalescent COVID-19. In DNA, the CDR3 is TGTGCCAGCAGCCTTGGACAGGTCTATGGCTACACCTTC. Encoded protein: CASSLGQVYGYTF.